Following are 19 T cell receptor beta chains from one sample sequenced in a study of blood T cell repertoires in COVID-19. Here immunoSEQ multiplex PCR was the method, and the copy in TCRdb shows in-frame clones only, minus some. The sample shows 200,000 to 250,000 clones, over 75% of them seen only once. Sequenced material: PBMCs or T cells enriched from blood (not recorded which). Receptors were obtained from a woman aged 55 to 70 who had recovered from COVID-19.

The chain employs TRBV2 and TRBJ1-5; D is unclear. CDR3 size: 18 residues. Trimming cost V 6 bases and J 0 bases, with 21 bases left between them. Germline V gene lookup returns CDR1 SNHLY and CDR2 FYNNEI. Written as DNA, the CDR3 is TGTGCCAGCAGGAGTGGTCCAGACCGCGACTATAGCAATCAGCCCCAGCATTTT. Protein: CASRSGPDRDYSNQPQHF.

In this sample, this clone turned up once. Written as DNA, the CDR3 is TGTGCCAGCAGCCCGGAGACTAGCGGCCAAGAGACCCAGTACTTC. Translating gives CASSPETSGQETQYF. This chain uses TRBV9 with TRBJ2-5, with TRBD2 matching over 9 bases. Losses at the gene ends were 4 bases for V and 1 base for J; bases not matched to a gene: 5. Germline V gene lookup returns CDR1 SGDLS and CDR2 YYNGEE. The CDR3 spans 15 residues.

The chain carries TRBV20-1 and TRBJ2-1, with a weak D call TRBD1 (6 bases). Germline V CDR1 and CDR2: DFQATT, SNEGSKA (reference sequence). V lost 6 bases, J lost 7 bases, and 10 bases lay in between. The CDR3 covers 11 residues. The CDR3 DNA sequence: TGCAGTGCCGTTACAGGGAATGAGCAGTTCTTC. Protein: CSAVTGNEQFF.

This chain joins TRBV5-4 and TRBJ2-1, with 7 bases matching TRBD2. Trimming at V came to 0 bases and at J to 6 bases, leaving 6 bases not matched to a gene. Germline loops: CDR1 SGHNT, CDR2 YYREEE (reference sequence). The CDR3 sequence is 15 residues long. CDR3 sequence reads: CASSLVRGIFNEQFF. CDR3 sequence (DNA): TGTGCCAGCAGCTTGGTGCGGGGGATTTTCAATGAGCAGTTCTTC.

J is TRBJ2-7 and V is TRBV6-5, with D unclear. V was pared by 1 base and J by 5 bases, with 18 bases between. There are 16 residues in the CDR3. In germline, CDR1 is MNHEY, CDR2 SVGAGI. The CDR3 DNA sequence: TGTGCCAGCAGTTACTGGTCCACAACCCTCCTCGACGAGCAGTACTTC. It is translated as CASSYWSTTLLDEQYF.

The J gene is TRBJ2-5, the V gene TRBV27, with 7 bases lining up with TRBD1. Germline CDR1 is MNHEY and CDR2 is SMNVEV (reference sequence). The CDR3 spans 15 residues. J was trimmed by 2 bases and V by 4 bases; bases with no gene match: 7. The CDR3 is CASSSQGILQETQYF. The CDR3 coding sequence is TGTGCCAGCAGTTCACAGGGGATTTTACAAGAGACCCAGTACTTC.

The chain recombines TRBV5-1 with TRBJ1-1; D perhaps matches TRBD1 (6 bases). V gave up 0 bases and J gave up 4 bases, with 13 bases separating them. The CDR3 runs to 15 residues. In germline, CDR1 is SGHRS, CDR2 YFSETQ. CDR3 sequence reads: CASSLGSGVATEAFF. The CDR3 nucleotides are TGCGCCAGCAGCTTGGGTTCAGGGGTGGCCACTGAAGCTTTCTTT.

This chain uses TRBV5-5 with TRBJ2-3; TRBD2 agrees at 9 bases. V gave up 2 bases and J gave up 3 bases; unmatched junction bases: 7. Germline V lookup: CDR1 SGHKS, CDR2 YYEKEE (reference sequence). The CDR3 runs to 16 residues. The chain's CDR3 is CASSLSIAGVTDTQYF. The CDR3 coding sequence is TGTGCCAGCAGCTTATCGATAGCGGGAGTAACAGATACGCAGTATTTT.

This sequence joins TRBV5-8 and TRBJ2-1, with TRBD1 matching over 9 bases. The CDR3 spans 15 residues. Germline CDR1 is SGHTS and CDR2 is YDEGEE. J lost 9 bases, V lost 3 bases, and 10 bases had no gene match. Here the CDR3 reads CASSSGTGRFREQFF. The DNA of the CDR3 is TGTGCCAGCAGCTCCGGGACAGGGAGGTTCCGTGAGCAGTTCTTC.

V and J are TRBV7-9 and TRBJ2-2, with 7 bases fitting TRBD2. Germline-derived CDR1 and CDR2 are SEHNR and FQNEAQ (reference sequence). This CDR3 has 16 residues. J lost 0 bases, V lost 7 bases, and 8 bases had no gene match. CDR3 in amino acids: CASTPPGGANTGELFF. The DNA for the CDR3 is TGTGCCAGCACTCCCCCGGGGGGAGCGAACACCGGGGAGCTGTTTTTT. The whole variable domain, remainder taken from reference TRBV7-9 and TRBJ2-2, is DTGVSQNPRHKITKRGQNVTFRCDPISEHNRLYWYRQTLGQGPEFLTYFQNEAQLEKSRLLSDRFSAERPKGSFSTLEIQRTEQGDSAMYLCASTPPGGANTGELFFGEGSRLTVL.

The V call is TRBV27, the J call TRBJ1-1; a possible D gene is TRBD1 (6 bases). The germline V gene has CDR1 MNHEY and CDR2 SMNVEV (reference sequence). CDR3 length equals 15 residues. Trimming cost V 4 bases and J 1 base, with 13 bases left between them. The CDR3 protein is CASSYRVNWNTEAFF. In DNA form, the CDR3 reads TGTGCCAGCAGTTACAGGGTGAACTGGAACACTGAAGCTTTCTTT.

The J gene is TRBJ2-2, the V gene TRBV15; 10 nucleotides match TRBD2. Trimming at V came to 0 bases and at J to 6 bases, leaving 13 bases not matched to a gene. The CDR3 consists of 19 residues. Looked up from germline, CDR1 is LNHNV and CDR2 is YYDKDF (reference sequence). DNA of the CDR3: TGTGCCACCAGCAGAGATTTGGCTAGCGGGGGAGCCAATCCCGGGGAGCTGTTTTTT. It yields the protein CATSRDLASGGANPGELFF.

The chain uses TRBV7-9 and TRBJ2-3, with D maybe TRBD1 (6 bases). Between the trimmed V and J ends, which lost 4 bases and 0 bases, there was a span of 14 bases. CDR3 length: 16 residues. Germline-derived CDR1 and CDR2 are SEHNR and FQNEAQ (reference sequence). CDR3 DNA: TGTGCCAGCAGCTCCCGACAGGTCCAGAGCACAGATACGCAGTATTTT. Protein: CASSSRQVQSTDTQYF.

The CDR3 is CASSTRQGLGEKLFF. The DNA of the CDR3 is TGTGCCAGCAGCACGCGACAGGGTCTAGGAGAAAAACTGTTTTTT. This sequence joins TRBV7-9 and TRBJ1-4; 7 bases align to TRBD1. Trimming took 5 bases from V and 8 from J; bases not matched to a gene: 11. This CDR3 has 15 amino acids. The V gene's germline CDR1 is SEHNR and CDR2 FQNEAQ (reference sequence). The variable domain in full, completed from reference TRBV7-9 and TRBJ1-4, reads DTGVSQNPRHKITKRGQNVTFRCDPISEHNRLYWYRQTLGQGPEFLTYFQNEAQLEKSRLLSDRFSAERPKGSFSTLEIQRTEQGDSAMYLCASSTRQGLGEKLFFGSGTQLSVL.

The chain joins TRBV6-5 to TRBJ2-1, with a possible D match to TRBD2 (6 bases). The CDR3 is made up of 15 amino acids. Germline assignment: CDR1 MNHEY and CDR2 SVGAGI. Trimming pared 10 bases from V and 6 bases from J, leaving 22 bases between. CDR3 region: CATGRGRRDSNEQFF. DNA of the CDR3: TGTGCCACCGGTCGGGGGAGGAGAGACTCCAATGAGCAGTTCTTC.

This chain connects TRBV18 to TRBJ2-3; a possible D gene is TRBD1 (6 bases). Deletions cut 5 bases from V and 6 bases from J, with 9 bases between. The germline gives CDR1 KGHSH, CDR2 LQKENI. The CDR3 spans 12 residues. CDR3 coding DNA: TGTGCCAGCTCAACCAGGGGTGATACGCAGTATTTT. It codes for CASSTRGDTQYF.

V gene TRBV5-6 combines with J gene TRBJ1-5; tentative D call: TRBD1 (6 bases). Germline-derived CDR1 and CDR2 are SGHDT and YYEEEE. The CDR3 sequence is 15 residues long. Trimming shortened V by 0 bases and J by 7 bases, and 14 bases separated the two germline ends. In DNA form, the CDR3 reads TGTGCCAGCAGCTTGGCTAGGGGGATATACCAGCCCCAGCATTTT. Amino acid sequence: CASSLARGIYQPQHF.

V usage is TRBV9 and J usage is TRBJ1-2; TRBD1 matches at 7 bases. V lost 3 bases and J lost 2; bases outside the gene matches: 4. The germline gives CDR1 SGDLS, CDR2 YYNGEE. This CDR3 has 14 residues. The CDR3 DNA follows: TGTGCCAGCAGCGGACAGGGAAAAAACTATGGCTACACCTTC. Translating gives CASSGQGKNYGYTF. The full variable domain, in which reference TRBV9 and TRBJ1-2 provide the parts outside the CDR3, is DSGVTQTPKHLITATGQRVTLRCSPRSGDLSVYWYQQSLDQGLQFLIQYYNGEERAKGNILERFSAQQFPDLHSELNLSSLELGDSALYFCASSGQGKNYGYTFGSGTRLTVV.

The chain carries TRBV18 and TRBJ1-1, with 10 bases that match TRBD1. The CDR3 runs 16 residues. Trimming removed 8 bases from V and 0 bases from J; junction bases left unmatched: 9. Per the germline V gene, CDR1 is KGHSH and CDR2 is LQKENI. The CDR3 reads CASTSSTGGLNTEAFF. The CDR3 DNA reads as TGTGCCAGCACGAGTTCGACAGGGGGCTTGAACACTGAAGCTTTCTTT.